This T cell receptor (beta chain) was sequenced in a study of T-cell memory formation after mild COVID-19. TCRdb called the 5' RACE reads again in MiXCR, with one record for every CDR3 protein. The table lists about 440,000 distinct CDR3 sequences, around 18% of them singletons. This clonotype occurred a few times. Its specificity is unknown. Study-level points and caveats: CD4+ contracting clones were found mainly in CM and EM, and CD8+ ones in EMRA. Pre-infection memory showed some responding clones, and this suggested that cross-reactive memory joined. A balance of CD4 and CD8 characterized clones contracting day 15 to 85, whereas later expanders leaned CD4+.

The ends lost 4 bases at V and 5 bases at J; junction bases unmatched: 10. CDR1 and CDR2 (germline): SGHVS, FNYEAQ. There are 16 residues in the CDR3. Sequenced input: PBMCs or a T cell subset sorted from them (not recorded which). The rearrangement links TRBV7-6 to TRBJ2-2; 7 bases fit TRBD1. The clonotype comes from an adult woman who had mild COVID-19 (a few samples of this study predate the infection). Cell type and time point are not known. The CDR3 reads CASSSPRDRVTGELFF. CDR3 sequence (DNA): TGTGCCAGCAGCTCGCCCCGAGACAGGGTAACCGGGGAGCTGTTTTTT.